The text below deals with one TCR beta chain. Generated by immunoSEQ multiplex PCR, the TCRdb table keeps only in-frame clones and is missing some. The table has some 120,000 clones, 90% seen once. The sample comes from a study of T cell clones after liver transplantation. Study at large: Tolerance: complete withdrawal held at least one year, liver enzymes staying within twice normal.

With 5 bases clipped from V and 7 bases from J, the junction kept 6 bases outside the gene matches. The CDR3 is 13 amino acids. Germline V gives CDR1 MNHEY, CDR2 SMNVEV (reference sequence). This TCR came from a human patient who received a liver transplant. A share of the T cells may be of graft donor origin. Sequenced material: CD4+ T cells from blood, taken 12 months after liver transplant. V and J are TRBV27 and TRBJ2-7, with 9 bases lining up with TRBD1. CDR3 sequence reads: CASSMGQGTEQYF. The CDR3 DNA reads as TGTGCCAGCAGTATGGGACAGGGTACGGAGCAGTACTTC.